This T cell receptor (beta chain) was captured by sequencing in a study of molecular identifiers for immune sequencing clone quantification. Study-level points and caveats: With a barcode shared among identical TCR molecules, highly expanded clone sizes could be underestimated.

CDR3 length: 14 residues. Deletions cut 5 bases from V and 5 bases from J, with 13 bases between. This clonotype was observed a few times. The antigen remains unidentified. Libraries used 20,000 to 1,000,000 sorted naive CD8 T cells and 10%, 30% or 50% RNA input. The sorting of naive CD8 T cells used the CD8+CD4-CCR7+CD45RA+ phenotype. TCRdb recomputed calls from the PCR reads with MiXCR, one row per CDR3 protein. The sample has 300,000 to 400,000 distinct CDR3 sequences; roughly 24% are singletons. The TCR sequence derives from a human donor in good health. Some libraries in this study had Jurkat cell RNA spiked in. The specimen was naive CD8+ T cells from blood, with Jurkat cell RNA spiked in. Subset denoted: FACS-sorted CD8+CD4-CCR7+CD45RA+ naive T cells. The chain combines TRBV12-3 or TRBV12-4 with TRBJ1-5, with D unresolved. CDR3 loop: CASSMGGEHQPQHF. CDR3 sequence (DNA): TGTGCCAGCAGTATGGGAGGCGAACATCAGCCCCAGCATTTT.